This T cell receptor (beta chain) emerged from a study of blood T cell repertoires in COVID-19 (dated by TCRdb to the early 2020s). With respect to the entire study: Collaborator samples came from the United States, Italy and Spain and covered acute and convalescent phases of COVID-19. Samples came from the ongoing ImmuneRACE study (first 160 participants) plus 1,254 subjects from 6 global collaborators. The repertoires were released in a freely available public database meant as a resource for research on the immune response to SARS-CoV-2. Where available, HLA class I and class II types were obtained from metadata supplied by the sample provider rather than from assay-based typing. Deeply sampled blood TCRbeta repertoires from subjects exposed to, actively infected with, or recovered from COVID-19 were included in the dataset. The sample metadata nearly always contained a de-identified subject ID, COVID-19 status, age in years and sex. The prospective study material was composed of cDNA or gDNA derived from T cells, B-cell-depleted T cells, or PBMCs. The investigation overall reported the following: Clinical and demographic metadata were provided uncurated, with the amount varying by source and participant.

TCRbeta CDR3 regions were amplified from genomic DNA by means of the immunoSEQ Assay, a bias-controlled multiplex PCR. Concerning the study's data processing: Nucleated cell counts per sample were estimated from amplification of reference gene primers within the assay. To quantify the absolute abundance of each unique TCRbeta CDR3 rearrangement, sequence reads were collapsed and filtered. For each sample, productive Simpson clonality was calculated by taking the square root of Simpson's diversity index across productive rearrangements. Drawn from immuneACCESS, this table holds only the in-frame rearrangements with V and J called that TCRdb kept. Clones are partly lost; checked studies trace under half to an unresolved V gene and leave the rest unexplained. The DNA gave D and trimming, while V, J and clone size come from that table. The sample contains some 320,000 clones, almost 85% of them found a single time. Together, the top ten hold approximately 7.5% of the sample.

About this clone: Its antigen is not yet known. The sample holds no much larger clone one base away, and base qualities are not on file.

Whole blood was collected in K2EDTA tubes by collaborating institutions according to the institutions' own protocols. For TCRbeta analysis, collaborators shipped samples as frozen whole blood, isolated PBMCs, or DNA extracted from either of those sample types. Sequenced sample: peripheral blood. The receptor was derived from a human donor in a cohort sampled during active COVID-19.

The DNA sequence is TGTGCCAGTTCGGTCGGGAGGGGAGTATCCGAGCAGTACTTC. It specifies CASSVGRGVSEQYF. Here the chain combines TRBV19 and TRBJ2-7; 8 bases in between match TRBD2. Compared with germline, V lacks 8 bases and J lacks 6 bases; bases without a gene match: 12. Reading the germline V gene (reference sequence) gives CDR1 LNHDA and CDR2 SQIVND. The CDR3 runs 14 amino acids, cysteine and phenylalanine included. Of the read, only the CDR3 DNA is kept; its 42 bases are in frame from base 1.